The 20 T cell receptor beta chains in this list originate from one sample, sequenced in a study of shared clonotypes between healthy human individuals. Measured with immunoSEQ multiplex PCR; TCRdb has only the in-frame clones, and not every one. The table includes some 2.1 million clones, approximately 92% detected once. CD8 cells regarded as naive lacked CD45RO, were positively chosen for CCR7, and omitted terminally differentiated effector memory CD45RA+ cells. Sequenced material: naive CD8+ T cells from PBMCs. These receptors were collected from a man aged 18-30 years in good health. Some clones in this sample may be carry-over from other donors' samples.

The CDR3 sequence is CASSVGLAGGKNEQYF. The CDR3 DNA reads as TGTGCCAGCAGCGTAGGACTAGCGGGAGGCAAGAACGAGCAGTACTTC. This chain joins TRBV9 and TRBJ2-7; 13 bases map to TRBD2. V dropped 0 bases and J dropped 5; count of bases not matched to a gene: 5. Germline V CDR1 and CDR2: SGDLS, YYNGEE. The CDR3 consists of 16 residues.

CDR3 in amino acids: CASSLFPRDSSTDTQYF. The DNA for the CDR3 is TGTGCCAGCAGTTTATTCCCCCGAGACTCTAGCACAGATACGCAGTATTTT. The chain joins TRBV28 to TRBJ2-3; D gene unclear. The CDR3 is 17 amino acids. Germline V gives CDR1 MDHEN, CDR2 SYDVKM. Trimming took off 1 base at V and 0 bases at J, with 14 bases between the two ends. The full variable domain, in which reference TRBV28 and TRBJ2-3 provide the parts outside the CDR3, is DVKVTQSSRYLVKRTGEKVFLECVQDMDHENMFWYRQDPGLGLRLIYFSYDVKMKEKGDIPEGYSVSREKKERFSLILESASTNQTSMYLCASSLFPRDSSTDTQYFGPGTRLTVL.

This clone was found once. V and J are TRBV27 and TRBJ2-7; 13 positions match TRBD2. Germline trimming cut 8 bases from V and 2 bases from J; bases unmatched to any gene: 6. The CDR3 is 15 residues long. Germline CDR1 is MNHEY and CDR2 is SMNVEV (reference sequence). CDR3 protein: CASQPGLAGTYEQYF. DNA for the CDR3: TGTGCCAGCCAACCGGGACTAGCGGGGACCTACGAGCAGTACTTC.

The chain couples TRBV5-4 to TRBJ2-7; no firm D call. V lost 0 bases and J lost 0, with 4 bases in between. The CDR3 sequence is 13 residues long. Looked up from germline, CDR1 is SGHNT and CDR2 is YYREEE (reference sequence). The CDR3 loop reads CASSLVNSYEQYF. In DNA, the CDR3 is TGTGCCAGCAGCTTGGTCAACTCCTACGAGCAGTACTTC.

The gene calls are TRBV28 and TRBJ2-3; TRBD2 is a possible D gene (5 bases). V lost 4 bases to trimming and J lost 4 bases, with 21 bases between them. The germline V gene encodes CDR1 MDHEN and CDR2 SYDVKM. This CDR3 has 17 residues. CDR3 nucleotides: TGTGCCAGCAGTTCACACCGAGAAACTAGTTATCCAGATACGCAGTATTTT. This codes for CASSSHRETSYPDTQYF.

The genes are TRBV27 and TRBJ1-2, with 8 bases identical to TRBD1. V trimming: 5 bases; J trimming: 8 bases; junction bases outside the gene matches: 10. The germline V gene encodes CDR1 MNHEY and CDR2 SMNVEV (reference sequence). The CDR3 is 14 residues long. The CDR3 loop reads CASSPSTGVRGYTF. The DNA of the CDR3 is TGTGCCAGCAGTCCATCGACAGGGGTCCGCGGCTACACCTTC.

This chain connects TRBV4-1 to TRBJ1-1; no clear D gene. The CDR3 has 17 amino acids. The germline V gene has CDR1 MGHRA and CDR2 YSYEKL. The germline V and J ends were trimmed by 0 bases and 4 bases, with 18 bases remaining between them. CDR3 in amino acids: CASSQDAGGRGSTEAFF. The DNA for the CDR3 is TGCGCCAGCAGCCAAGATGCTGGAGGCCGGGGTAGCACTGAAGCTTTCTTT.

This clone was seen only once. The rearrangement uses TRBV11-2 and TRBJ2-5; D might be TRBD1 or TRBD2, each matching 6 bases. V lost 7 bases and J 3 bases, leaving 18 bases between the germline ends. The CDR3 has 15 amino acids. Germline V gene sequence: CDR1 SGHAT, CDR2 FQNNGV. The CDR3 is CASILTPGAEETQYF. DNA of the CDR3: TGTGCCAGCATCCTAACCCCGGGGGCCGAAGAGACCCAGTACTTC.

This chain uses TRBV13 with TRBJ1-2, with 7 bases fitting TRBD1. Germline assignment: CDR1 PRHDT and CDR2 FYEKMQ (reference sequence). The junction had 7 bases not matched to a gene; V was cut back by 3 bases and J by 0 bases. This CDR3 has 16 amino acids. The CDR3 reads CASSFTSGTANYGYTF. CDR3 coding DNA: TGTGCCAGCAGCTTCACCTCCGGGACAGCTAACTATGGCTACACCTTC.

The CDR3 loop reads CASSDYIGRYNEQFF. The CDR3 nucleotides read TGTGCCAGCAGTGACTACATAGGCCGATACAATGAGCAGTTCTTC. The chain links TRBV6-5 to TRBJ2-1; D possibly corresponds to TRBD2 (5 bases). The germline CDR1 and CDR2 sequences are MNHEY and SVGAGI. Trimming took off 5 bases at V and 4 bases at J, with 15 bases between the two ends. This CDR3 comprises 15 residues.

The chain combines TRBV27 with TRBJ2-7, with a weak D call TRBD1 (7 bases). The CDR3 extends over 16 amino acids. Germline V gene data show CDR1 as MNHEY and CDR2 as SMNVEV (reference sequence). V was clipped by 4 bases and J by 2 bases, with 18 bases between them. CDR3 residues: CASSWGVTDRTYEQYF. The CDR3 DNA reads as TGTGCCAGCAGTTGGGGGGTTACGGACAGGACCTACGAGCAGTACTTC.

The chain has TRBV25-1 and TRBJ1-1; no clear D. Germline V gives CDR1 MGHDK, CDR2 SYGVNS. Trimming removed 3 bases from V and 4 bases from J, with 12 bases in between. This CDR3 spans 14 amino acids. The DNA for the CDR3 is TGTGCCAGCAGTGATTCGGGAGTGGGCACTGAAGCTTTCTTT. It encodes CASSDSGVGTEAFF.

Points on this clone: This CDR3 is also generated by other DNA sequences in the sample. The chain uses TRBV28 and TRBJ2-7, with D unclear. The ends were cut back, 3 bases at V and 6 bases at J, with 9 bases in the middle. Germline CDR1 MDHEN, CDR2 SYDVKM. The CDR3 extends over 12 amino acids. CDR3 nucleotides: TGTGCCAGCAGTTTGGGCGGTGCCGAGCAGTACTTC. Protein: CASSLGGAEQYF.

This clone appeared a single time. The CDR3 nucleotides are TGCAGCGTTGAAGAGTCCGGGAGAGGCGGCTACGAGCAGTACTTC. Translation gives CSVEESGRGGYEQYF. The chain is built from TRBV29-1 and TRBJ2-7; TRBD2 might be the D (6 bases). Germline V gene lookup returns CDR1 SQVTM and CDR2 ANQGSEA. Trimming removed 0 bases from V and 3 bases from J, with 15 bases in between. The CDR3 is 15 amino acids.

The chain has TRBV4-1 and TRBJ2-3, with 7 bases matching TRBD1. CDR3 length: 15 amino acids. The junction had 7 bases not matched to a gene; V was cut back by 4 bases and J by 3 bases. Germline assignment: CDR1 MGHRA and CDR2 YSYEKL. CDR3: CASSLGTAGTDTQYF. The CDR3 bases are TGCGCCAGCAGCCTCGGGACAGCCGGGACAGATACGCAGTATTTT.

The chain has TRBV5-1 and TRBJ1-2; D perhaps matches TRBD1 (5 bases). V shed 2 bases and J shed 6 bases, with 8 bases lying between them. This CDR3 spans 12 amino acids. Germline CDR1 and CDR2: SGHRS and YFSETQ. The CDR3: CASSFLGDGYTF. Written as DNA, the CDR3 is TGCGCCAGCAGCTTCTTGGGGGATGGCTACACCTTC.

V and J are TRBV6-6 and TRBJ2-1, with TRBD2 identical over 9 bases. This CDR3 region has 14 residues. Germline V gene sequence: CDR1 MNHNY, CDR2 SVGAGI (reference sequence). The trim removed 7 bases at V and 7 bases at J, leaving 8 bases unmatched. The CDR3 sequence: CASNGAGGSNEQFF. CDR3 in DNA: TGTGCCAGCAACGGAGCGGGAGGCTCGAATGAGCAGTTCTTC.

This CDR3 reads CASSSPPAARGLQETQYF. The CDR3, as DNA: TGTGCCAGCAGCTCCCCCCCGGCGGCCAGGGGGCTCCAAGAGACCCAGTACTTC. The rearrangement joins TRBV7-9 to TRBJ2-5; the match to TRBD1 covers 8 bases. CDR1 and CDR2 from the germline V gene are SEHNR and FQNEAQ (reference sequence). The CDR3 has 18 residues. J lost 1 base, V lost 4 bases, and 14 bases had no gene match.

V gene TRBV6-5 combines with J gene TRBJ2-2; maybe TRBD2 (6 bases). There are 13 residues in the CDR3. Looked up from germline, CDR1 is MNHEY and CDR2 is SVGAGI. With 6 bases removed from V and 7 bases from J, the gap between germline ends came to 12 bases. The CDR3 is CASRVHGGGELFF. The CDR3, as DNA: TGTGCCAGCAGAGTACACGGGGGCGGGGAGCTGTTTTTT.

Concerning this clone itself: The same CDR3 arises from other DNA sequences in this sample as well. The chain uses TRBV5-1 and TRBJ2-7; D is perhaps TRBD1 or TRBD2 (5 bases each). The ends were cut back, 2 bases at V and 3 bases at J, with 12 bases in the middle. The germline CDR1 and CDR2 sequences are SGHRS and YFSETQ. This CDR3 spans 14 amino acids. The CDR3 sequence is CASSLETGGYEQYF. CDR3 coding DNA: TGCGCCAGCAGCTTAGAAACTGGGGGCTACGAGCAGTACTTC.